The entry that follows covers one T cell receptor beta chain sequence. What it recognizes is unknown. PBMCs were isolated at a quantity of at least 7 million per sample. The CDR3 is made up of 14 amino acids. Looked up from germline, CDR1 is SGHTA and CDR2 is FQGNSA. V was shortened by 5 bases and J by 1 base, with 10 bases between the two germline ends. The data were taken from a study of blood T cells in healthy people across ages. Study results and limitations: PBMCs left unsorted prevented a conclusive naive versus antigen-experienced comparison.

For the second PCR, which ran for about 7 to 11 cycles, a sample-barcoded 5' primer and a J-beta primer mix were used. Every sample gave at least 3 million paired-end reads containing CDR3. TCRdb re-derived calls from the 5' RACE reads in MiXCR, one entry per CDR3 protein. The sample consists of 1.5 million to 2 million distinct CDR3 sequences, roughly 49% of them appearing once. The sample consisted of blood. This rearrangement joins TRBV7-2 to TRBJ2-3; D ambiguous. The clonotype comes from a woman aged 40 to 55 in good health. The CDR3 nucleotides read TGTGCCAGCAGCGCCCAGCTGGGCACAGATACGCAGTATTTT. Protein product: CASSAQLGTDTQYF.